The rows below give T cell receptor beta chains drawn from one sample of a study of cytomegalovirus exposure and HLA in healthy donors. The repertoire was sequenced with immunoSEQ multiplex PCR; TCRdb's copy has only in-frame clones and lacks some. The table records 80,000 to 100,000 clones, approximately 70% of them present only once. The sequenced sample consisted of PBMCs. The receptors stem from a man aged 50 to 60 in good health and CMV-seronegative. Each CDR3 is given without its conserved first and last residue.

V	CDR3
TRBV6-6	ASSQTKQGASEQY
TRBV18	ASSVISHYEQY
TRBV7-6	ASSLAPLAATNEKLF
TRBV5-4	ASSADRVQRGNEKLF
TRBV18	ASSPLARGGGYGYT
TRBV5-1	ASSPGQGGYGYT
TRBV5-1	ASSTDGTKVYEQY
TRBV6-1	ASRIQGSGNTIY
TRBV5-1	ASSWTSGYGDTQY
TRBV6-5	ASSYSWGAYEQY
TRBV7-3	ASSSGAGIIDQPQH
TRBV4-1	ASSQDPNRGLFYEQF
TRBV5-4	ASRGDIGDTEAF
TRBV27	ASSRGMNTGELF
TRBV6-1	ASMLDRASYEQY
TRBV28	ASSSRMDRQLQETQY
TRBV29-1	SAVKDRVQHEQF
TRBV28	ASRPEIGEISYEQY
TRBV2	ASRGGVEAF
TRBV7-2	ASSLYRGNQPQH
TRBV5-1	ASSLGTSNEQF
TRBV5-6	ASSFLPGQGTYEQY
TRBV7-3	ASSLGTGGSYEQY
TRBV27	ASSRRTGGINEKLF
TRBV2	ASSEGGAGHSNQPQH
TRBV27	ASSLWKAGDEQF
TRBV7-9	SSSRYWTGMKNTEAF
TRBV5-1	ASSPYGGVTDTQY
TRBV28	ASSYDRVSYNEQF
TRBV7-9	ASSRVGQGNTGELF
TRBV5-6	ASSLEGQGTYEQY
TRBV5-6	ASSQSDRDAQF
TRBV7-7	ASSLVEGLAGGYEQY
TRBV5-6	ASSLGGGTEAF
TRBV5-1	ASSLGGTSVSEQY
TRBV27	ASTSEAF
TRBV28	ASRGFDGTGGEGGYT
TRBV18	ASSPQGGAQH
TRBV6-1	AISDSYSYEQY
TRBV19	ASSLTGSIGYT
TRBV29-1	SVARTTYEQY
TRBV11-2	ASSVTDSISSYEQY
TRBV7-2	ASSSKQGPYGYT
TRBV23-1	ASSRELEGEAYEQY
TRBV15	ATSRAEGTGGDEQF
TRBV28	ASSPYSGTAYGYT
TRBV19	AAGWGRSGNTIY
TRBV28	ASRQAQGPQH
TRBV28	ASSPYPRQLRNQPQH
TRBV7-2	ASSFYQGPGNTIY
TRBV18	ASSPGRDNEQF
TRBV5-6	ASSLGQGGIYGYT
TRBV4-2	ASSQVGWTSGADSYNEQF
TRBV6-5	ASSYPSSGANVLT
TRBV5-1	ASRQGSDVYGYT
TRBV6-4	ASSRTAGDEAGELF
TRBV4-1	ASSQVISGGGADTQY
TRBV6-6	ASRREYEQY
TRBV19	ASSPGGGEGQPQH